This T cell receptor beta chain comes out of a study of tumor and adjacent non-tumor tissue in lung cancer. Findings of the study overall: TCR diversity was significantly greater in tumor than normal lung tissue.

TCRbeta libraries were built with three rounds of nested PCR, modified from ARM-PCR. One entry per CDR3 protein, called by TCRdb with MiXCR from the multiplex PCR reads. The top ten clones hold approximately 10% of a sample with tens of thousands of distinct CDR3 sequences, just under 75% of them seen once. The CDR3 contains 15 residues. CDR1 is SGHRS and CDR2 is YFSETQ in the germline V gene. As to this clonotype: Its antigen is not known. One end of the junction does not line up with germline, which may come from a read error.

No cell sorting was done before RNA was extracted from the tissue. The chain has TRBV5-1 and TRBJ2-1, with 9 bases identical to TRBD1. This clonotype was sampled from a woman in her thirties or forties with non-small cell lung cancer. Sequenced material: lung tumor tissue. CDR3 amino acids: CASRSGTGTVNEQFF. CDR3 DNA: TGTGCCAGCAGGTCCGGGACAGGGACGGTTAATGAGCAGTTCTTC.